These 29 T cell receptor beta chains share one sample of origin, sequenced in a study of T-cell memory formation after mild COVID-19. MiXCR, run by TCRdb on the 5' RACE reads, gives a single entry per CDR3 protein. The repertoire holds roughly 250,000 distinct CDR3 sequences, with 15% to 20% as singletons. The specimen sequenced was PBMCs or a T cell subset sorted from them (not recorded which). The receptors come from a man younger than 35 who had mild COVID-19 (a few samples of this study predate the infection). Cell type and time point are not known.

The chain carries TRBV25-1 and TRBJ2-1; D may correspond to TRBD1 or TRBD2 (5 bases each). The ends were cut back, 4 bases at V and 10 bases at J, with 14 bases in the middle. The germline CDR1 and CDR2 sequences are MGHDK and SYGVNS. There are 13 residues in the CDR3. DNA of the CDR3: TGTGCCAGCAGTGGCCAGGGCAGAGGGGAGCAGTTCTTC. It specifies CASSGQGRGEQFF.

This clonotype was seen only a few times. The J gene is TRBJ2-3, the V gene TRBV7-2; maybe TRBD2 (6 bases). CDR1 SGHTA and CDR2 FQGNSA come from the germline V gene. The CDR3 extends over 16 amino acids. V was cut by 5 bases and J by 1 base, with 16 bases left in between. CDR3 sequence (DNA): TGTGCCAGCAGCCCAGGCGGTCGCGGGGGCACAGATACGCAGTATTTT. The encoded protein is CASSPGGRGGTDTQYF.

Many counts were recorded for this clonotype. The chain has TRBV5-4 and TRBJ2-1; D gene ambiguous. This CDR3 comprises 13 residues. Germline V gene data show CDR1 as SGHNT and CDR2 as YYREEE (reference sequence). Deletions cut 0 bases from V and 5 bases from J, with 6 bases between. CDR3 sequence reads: CASSLGPDNEQFF. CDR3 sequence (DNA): TGTGCCAGCAGCTTGGGGCCCGACAATGAGCAGTTCTTC.

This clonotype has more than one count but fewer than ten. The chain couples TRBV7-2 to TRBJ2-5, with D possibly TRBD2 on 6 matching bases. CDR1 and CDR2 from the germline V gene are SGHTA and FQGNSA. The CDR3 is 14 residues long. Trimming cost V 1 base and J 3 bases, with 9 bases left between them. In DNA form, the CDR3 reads TGTGCCAGCAGCTTAGTCGTAGCGGAAGAGACCCAGTACTTC. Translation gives CASSLVVAEETQYF.

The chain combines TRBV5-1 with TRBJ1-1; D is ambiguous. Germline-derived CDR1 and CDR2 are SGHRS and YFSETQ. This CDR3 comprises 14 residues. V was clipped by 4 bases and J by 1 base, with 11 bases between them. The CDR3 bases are TGCGCCAGCAGCAGAGAAAGTAAGAACACTGAAGCTTTCTTT. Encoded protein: CASSRESKNTEAFF. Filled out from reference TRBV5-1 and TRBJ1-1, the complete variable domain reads KAGVTQTPRYLIKTRGQQVTLSCSPISGHRSVSWYQQTPGQGLQFLFEYFSETQRNKGNFPGRFSGRQFSNSRSEMNVSTLELGDSALYLCASSRESKNTEAFFGQGTRLTVV.

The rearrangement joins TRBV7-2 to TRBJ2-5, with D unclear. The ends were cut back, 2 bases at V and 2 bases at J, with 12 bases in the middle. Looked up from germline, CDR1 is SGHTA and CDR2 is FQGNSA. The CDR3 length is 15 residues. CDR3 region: CASSLPWAGQETQYF. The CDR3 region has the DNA TGTGCCAGCAGCTTACCGTGGGCAGGACAAGAGACCCAGTACTTC.

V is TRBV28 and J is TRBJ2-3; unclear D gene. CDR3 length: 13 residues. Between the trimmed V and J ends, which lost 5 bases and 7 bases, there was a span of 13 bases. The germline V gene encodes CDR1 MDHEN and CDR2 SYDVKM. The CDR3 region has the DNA TGTGCCAGCAGTATACCCCCTGGGAATACGCAGTATTTT. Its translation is CASSIPPGNTQYF.

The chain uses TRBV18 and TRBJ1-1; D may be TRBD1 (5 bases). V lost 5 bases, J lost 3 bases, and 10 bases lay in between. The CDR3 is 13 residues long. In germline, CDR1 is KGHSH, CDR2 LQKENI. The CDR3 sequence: CASSAGRDTEAFF. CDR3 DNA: TGTGCCAGCTCAGCAGGGCGTGACACTGAAGCTTTCTTT.

DNA of the CDR3: TGTGCCCCCCCGCGGACCCAGTACTTC. Translation: CAPPRTQYF. The chain uses TRBV18 and TRBJ2-5; D gene uncertain. The V end lost 11 bases, the J end lost 7 bases, and 8 bases lay between the germline ends. CDR3 length: 9 residues. Germline loops: CDR1 KGHSH, CDR2 LQKENI.

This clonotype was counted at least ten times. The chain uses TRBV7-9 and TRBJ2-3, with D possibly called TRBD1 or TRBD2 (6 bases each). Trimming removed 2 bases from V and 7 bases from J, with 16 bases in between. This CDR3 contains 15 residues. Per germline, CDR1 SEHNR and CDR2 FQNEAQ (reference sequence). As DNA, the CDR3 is TGTGCCAGCAGCTTACGGGGGCCCGGGATCCATACGCAGTATTTT. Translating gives CASSLRGPGIHTQYF. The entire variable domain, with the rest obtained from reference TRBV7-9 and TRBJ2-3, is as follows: DTGVSQNPRHKITKRGQNVTFRCDPISEHNRLYWYRQTLGQGPEFLTYFQNEAQLEKSRLLSDRFSAERPKGSFSTLEIQRTEQGDSAMYLCASSLRGPGIHTQYFGPGTRLTVL.

CDR3 region: CASSLVVETQYF. CDR3 sequence (DNA): TGTGCCAGCAGTTTAGTGGTAGAGACCCAGTACTTC. This chain links TRBV12-3 or TRBV12-4 with TRBJ2-5; D remains unclear. The CDR3 is 12 amino acids. Trimming shortened V by 1 base and J by 4 bases, and 4 bases separated the two germline ends.

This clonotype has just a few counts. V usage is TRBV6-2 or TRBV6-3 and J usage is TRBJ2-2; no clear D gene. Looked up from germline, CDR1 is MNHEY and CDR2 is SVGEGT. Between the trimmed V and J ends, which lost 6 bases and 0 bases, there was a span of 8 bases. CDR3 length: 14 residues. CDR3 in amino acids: CASREFANTGELFF. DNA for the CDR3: TGTGCCAGCAGGGAGTTCGCGAACACCGGGGAGCTGTTTTTT.

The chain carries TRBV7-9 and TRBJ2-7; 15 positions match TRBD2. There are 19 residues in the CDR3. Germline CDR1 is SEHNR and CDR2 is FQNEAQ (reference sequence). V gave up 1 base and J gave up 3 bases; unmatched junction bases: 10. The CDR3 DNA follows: TGTGCCAGCAGCTTAGGAGGCCGGACTAGCGGGGGGGCCCTCTACGAGCAGTACGTC. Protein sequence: CASSLGGRTSGGALYEQYV.

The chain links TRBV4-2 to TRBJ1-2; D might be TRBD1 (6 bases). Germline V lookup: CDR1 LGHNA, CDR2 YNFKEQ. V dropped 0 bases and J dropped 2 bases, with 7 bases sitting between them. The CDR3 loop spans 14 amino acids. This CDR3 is CASSQEDSNYGYTF. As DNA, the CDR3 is TGTGCCAGCAGCCAAGAGGACAGCAACTATGGCTACACCTTC.

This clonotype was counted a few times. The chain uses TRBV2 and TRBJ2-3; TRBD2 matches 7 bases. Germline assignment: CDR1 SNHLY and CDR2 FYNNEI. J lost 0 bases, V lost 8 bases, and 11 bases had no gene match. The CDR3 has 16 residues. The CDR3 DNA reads TGTGCCAGCCGGTTTAAGCTAGCGGCTAGCACAGATACGCAGTATTTT. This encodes CASRFKLAASTDTQYF. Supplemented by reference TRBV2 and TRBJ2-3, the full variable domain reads EPEVTQTPSHQVTQMGQEVILRCVPISNHLYFYWYRQILGQKVEFLVSFYNNEISEKSEIFDDQFSVERPDGSNFTLKIRSTKLEDSAMYFCASRFKLAASTDTQYFGPGTRLTVL.

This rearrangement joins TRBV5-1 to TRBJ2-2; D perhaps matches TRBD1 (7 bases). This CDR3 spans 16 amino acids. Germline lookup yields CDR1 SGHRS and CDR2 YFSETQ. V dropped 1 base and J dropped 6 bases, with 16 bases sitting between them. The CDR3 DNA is TGCGCCAGCAGCTTGTCTCTCTCCAGGGGGGCCGGGGAGCTGTTTTTT. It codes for CASSLSLSRGAGELFF.

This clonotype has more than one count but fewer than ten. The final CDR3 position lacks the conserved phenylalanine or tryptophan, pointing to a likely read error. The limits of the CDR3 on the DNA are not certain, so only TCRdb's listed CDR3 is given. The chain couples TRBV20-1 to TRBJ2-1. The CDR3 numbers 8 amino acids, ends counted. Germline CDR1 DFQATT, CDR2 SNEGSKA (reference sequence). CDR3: CSANPGEL.

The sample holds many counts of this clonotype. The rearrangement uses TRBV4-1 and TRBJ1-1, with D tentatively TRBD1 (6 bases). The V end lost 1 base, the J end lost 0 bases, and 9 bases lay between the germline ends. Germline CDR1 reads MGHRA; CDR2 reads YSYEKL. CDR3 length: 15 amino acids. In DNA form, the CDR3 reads TGCGCCAGCAGCCAAGTTACAGGGATGAACACTGAAGCTTTCTTT. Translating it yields CASSQVTGMNTEAFF.

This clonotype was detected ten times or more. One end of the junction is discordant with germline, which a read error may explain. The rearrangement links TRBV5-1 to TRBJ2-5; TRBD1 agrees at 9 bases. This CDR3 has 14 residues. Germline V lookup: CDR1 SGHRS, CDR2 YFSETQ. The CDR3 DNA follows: TGTGCCAGCAGCCCGACAGGGGGCCAAGAGACCCAGTACTTC. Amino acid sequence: CASSPTGGQETQYF.

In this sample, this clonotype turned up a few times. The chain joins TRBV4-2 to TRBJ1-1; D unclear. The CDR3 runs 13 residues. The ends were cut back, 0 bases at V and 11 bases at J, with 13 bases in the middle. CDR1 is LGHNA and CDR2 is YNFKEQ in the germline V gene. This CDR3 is CASSQDLAGRAFF. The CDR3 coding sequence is TGTGCCAGCAGCCAAGATCTGGCAGGTCGGGCTTTCTTT.

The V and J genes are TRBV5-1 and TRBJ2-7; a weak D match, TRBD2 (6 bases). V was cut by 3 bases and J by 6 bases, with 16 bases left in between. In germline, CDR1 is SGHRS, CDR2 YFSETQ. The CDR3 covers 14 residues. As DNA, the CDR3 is TGCGCCAGCAGCTCCGGTAATGTGGGAGGCGAGCAGTACGTC. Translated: CASSSGNVGGEQYV.

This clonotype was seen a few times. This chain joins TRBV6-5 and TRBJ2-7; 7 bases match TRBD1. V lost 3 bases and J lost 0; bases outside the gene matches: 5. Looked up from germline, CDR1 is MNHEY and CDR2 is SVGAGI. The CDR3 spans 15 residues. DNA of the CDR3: TGTGCCAGCAGTTATCGGGCAGGGGGCTCCTACGAGCAGTACTTC. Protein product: CASSYRAGGSYEQYF.

In nucleotides, the CDR3 is TGTGCCAGCAGTCCCGTCGCGGACTACAATGAGCAGTTCTTC. This encodes CASSPVADYNEQFF. The gene calls are TRBV12-3 or TRBV12-4 and TRBJ2-1; D is unclear. V shed 5 bases and J shed 3 bases, with 11 bases lying between them. CDR3 length equals 14 residues.

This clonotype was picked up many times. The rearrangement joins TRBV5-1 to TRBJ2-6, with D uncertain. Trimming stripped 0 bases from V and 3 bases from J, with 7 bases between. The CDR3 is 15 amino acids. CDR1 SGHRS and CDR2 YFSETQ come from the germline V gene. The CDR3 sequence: CASSLGGGGANVLTF. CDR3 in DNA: TGCGCCAGCAGCTTGGGAGGCGGTGGGGCCAACGTCCTGACTTTC.

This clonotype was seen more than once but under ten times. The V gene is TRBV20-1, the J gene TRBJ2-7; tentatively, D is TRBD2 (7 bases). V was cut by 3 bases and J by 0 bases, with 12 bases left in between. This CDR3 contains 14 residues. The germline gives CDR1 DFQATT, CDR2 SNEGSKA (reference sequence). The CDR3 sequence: CSARSGGASYEQYF. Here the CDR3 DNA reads TGCAGTGCTAGGAGTGGGGGGGCCTCCTACGAGCAGTACTTC.

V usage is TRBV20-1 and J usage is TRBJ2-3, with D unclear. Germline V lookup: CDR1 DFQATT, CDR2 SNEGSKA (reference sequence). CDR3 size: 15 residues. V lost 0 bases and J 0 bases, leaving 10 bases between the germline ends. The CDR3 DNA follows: TGCAGTGCTAGAGATATGCAGGCTAGCACAGATACGCAGTATTTT. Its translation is CSARDMQASTDTQYF.

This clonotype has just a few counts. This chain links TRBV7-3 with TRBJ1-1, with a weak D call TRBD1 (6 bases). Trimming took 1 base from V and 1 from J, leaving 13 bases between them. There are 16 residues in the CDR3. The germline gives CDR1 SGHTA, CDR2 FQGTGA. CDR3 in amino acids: CASSLRAGAENTEAFF. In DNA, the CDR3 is TGTGCCAGCAGCTTAAGGGCAGGGGCGGAGAACACTGAAGCTTTCTTT.

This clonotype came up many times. In DNA, the CDR3 is TGTGCCAGCACCTTCCGGACAGGCGCCTATGGCTACACCTTC. Translation gives CASTFRTGAYGYTF. The rearrangement uses TRBV21-1 and TRBJ1-2; no DNA check was done on the table's D call, TRBD1. TRBV21-1 is recorded as a pseudogene. The length of the CDR3 is 14 residues.

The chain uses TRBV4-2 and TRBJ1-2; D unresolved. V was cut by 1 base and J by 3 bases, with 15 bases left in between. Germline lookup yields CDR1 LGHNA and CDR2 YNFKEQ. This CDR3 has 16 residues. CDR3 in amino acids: CASSQAGRLLDYGYTF. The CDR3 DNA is TGTGCCAGCAGCCAAGCTGGCAGACTTTTGGACTATGGCTACACCTTC.